This T cell receptor beta chain was recorded in a study of tumor and adjacent non-tumor tissue in lung cancer. Findings and caveats of the study: In normal lung, the top 100 clones were significantly more dominant than in tumor.

This CDR3 has 15 amino acids. CDR1 is MNHEY and CDR2 is SVGEGT in the germline V gene. Unmatched junction bases numbered 10, after V lost 5 bases and J lost 3 bases. In the case of this clonotype: The antigen is not known.

This sample's RNA came from whole unsorted tissue. More than 3 cm separated this lung sample from the edge of the tumor. TCRbeta libraries were built with three rounds of nested PCR, modified from ARM-PCR. MiXCR was run by TCRdb on the multiplex PCR reads, yielding one entry per CDR3 protein. In the table there are some 80,000 distinct CDR3 sequences, 76% of which are singletons. The J gene is TRBJ2-7, the V gene TRBV6-2 or TRBV6-3; 7 bases are a match to TRBD1. What was sequenced was distant non-tumor lung tissue. The sequence derives from a man aged 70-80 years with non-small cell lung cancer. In DNA, the CDR3 is TGTGCCAGCAGTCAAGACAGGGTAAAATACTACGAGCAGTACTTC. It codes for CASSQDRVKYYEQYF.